This T cell receptor beta chain was identified during a study of neurological immune-mediated disorders. Study results and limitations: No expanded-clone CDR3 amino acid sequence recurred across subjects, suggesting private TCR-beta repertoires.

Germline CDR1 is MDHEN and CDR2 is SYDVKM. Trimming at V came to 6 bases and at J to 11 bases, leaving 13 bases not matched to a gene. CDR3 length: 15 amino acids. MiXCR was run by TCRdb on the 5' RACE reads, yielding one entry per CDR3 protein. The sample holds fewer than 45,000 distinct CDR3 sequences, roughly 6.3% seen once. The study drew its healthy controls from blood bank volunteers in Maryland, USA. The sample holds many counts of this clonotype. Its antigen remains unidentified. The genes are TRBV28 and TRBJ1-4; 9 positions match TRBD1. The source is a woman aged 40 to 50 in good health. Sequencing input: CD4+ T cells from blood. CDR3 sequence reads: CASRITGQGAPKLFF. The CDR3 DNA reads as TGTGCCAGCAGGATTACGGGACAGGGAGCCCCCAAACTGTTTTTT.